Listed here are 29 T cell receptor beta chains from one sample, sequenced in a study of shared clonotypes between healthy human individuals. Sequencing was performed with immunoSEQ multiplex PCR; in TCRdb, only in-frame clones are kept and a portion is missing. The sample records 1.6 million or so clones, 98% to 99% being singletons. Material: naive CD4+ T cells sorted from blood. Subset in this sample: CD45RA+ positively selected. These receptors all come from a man aged 30-40 years in good health.

The sample holds one count of this clone. The gene calls are TRBV18 and TRBJ2-1, with D tentatively TRBD1 (7 bases). CDR3 length equals 15 residues. With 6 bases removed from V and 0 bases from J, the gap between germline ends came to 12 bases. Germline assignment: CDR1 KGHSH and CDR2 LQKENI. CDR3 sequence (DNA): TGTGCCAGCTCGGAGGGACAGAGCTCCTACAATGAGCAGTTCTTC. Protein sequence: CASSEGQSSYNEQFF.

The chain is built from TRBV5-8 and TRBJ2-7; D perhaps matches TRBD1 (5 bases). Per the germline V gene, CDR1 is SGHTS and CDR2 is YDEGEE. V lost 4 bases and J lost 2, with 16 bases in between. This CDR3 is 15 amino acids long. The CDR3 protein is CASSLVAGNPYEQYF. The CDR3 DNA reads TGTGCCAGCAGCCTGGTGGCAGGGAATCCCTACGAGCAGTACTTC.

The V call is TRBV7-8, the J call TRBJ1-1; maybe TRBD1 (6 bases). V shed 7 bases and J shed 1 base, with 16 bases lying between them. This CDR3 comprises 15 residues. The germline V gene encodes CDR1 SGHVS and CDR2 FQNEAQ. The CDR3 bases are TGTGCCAGCATTAGAGGGGGACACCCGAACACTGAAGCTTTCTTT. It codes for CASIRGGHPNTEAFF.

The chain links TRBV5-4 to TRBJ2-7; 7 bases fit TRBD1. The ends lost 0 bases at V and 6 bases at J; junction bases unmatched: 6. From germline, CDR1 is SGHNT and CDR2 YYREEE (reference sequence). The CDR3 spans 14 residues. The CDR3 bases are TGTGCCAGCAGCTTGGACAGGGGAGATGGCGAGCAGTACTTC. As protein: CASSLDRGDGEQYF.

V and J are TRBV10-3 and TRBJ2-2, with D possibly being TRBD1 or TRBD2 (5 bases each). V lost 11 bases and J 5 bases, leaving 18 bases between the germline ends. In germline, CDR1 is ENHRY, CDR2 SYGVKD. The CDR3 has 14 residues. The DNA of the CDR3 is TGTGCCGTGTCCCGGGGTTGGGGGACCGGGGAGCTGTTTTTT. Translated: CAVSRGWGTGELFF.

The genes are TRBV13 and TRBJ2-1; D gene ambiguous. V was cut by 6 bases and J by 8 bases, with 8 bases left in between. The CDR3 totals 11 residues. Per the germline V gene, CDR1 is PRHDT and CDR2 is FYEKMQ (reference sequence). Here the CDR3 reads CASRDRDEQFF. The CDR3 DNA reads as TGTGCCAGCAGGGACCGGGATGAGCAGTTCTTC.

The CDR3, as DNA: TGTGCCAGCAGCCCCCGGACTAGCGGGAACGAGCAGTACTTC. This codes for CASSPRTSGNEQYF. The chain carries TRBV9 and TRBJ2-7; 12 bases fit TRBD2. V shed 4 bases, J shed 5 bases, and the junction held 4 bases outside the gene matches. The CDR3 totals 14 residues. Germline V CDR1 and CDR2: SGDLS, YYNGEE.

The chain employs TRBV14 and TRBJ2-7; TRBD2 matches at 10 bases. This CDR3 contains 13 residues. Germline assignment: CDR1 SGHDN and CDR2 FVKESK. With 0 bases clipped from V and 12 bases from J, the junction kept 5 bases outside the gene matches. This chain's CDR3 is CASSQEGLAGAYF. The CDR3 DNA follows: TGTGCCAGCAGCCAAGAAGGGCTAGCGGGAGCGTACTTC.

J is TRBJ2-1 and V is TRBV7-9, with TRBD2 as a possible D gene (5 bases). CDR3 length equals 13 residues. Germline CDR1 and CDR2: SEHNR and FQNEAQ (reference sequence). V lost 2 bases, J lost 9 bases, and 11 bases lay in between. The CDR3 reads CASSLSTGFEQFF. The CDR3 DNA is TGTGCCAGCAGCTTAAGTACGGGATTTGAGCAGTTCTTC.

This chain's CDR3 is CASSSLGTPEAFF. CDR3 coding DNA: TGTGCCAGCAGCTCATTAGGGACCCCAGAAGCTTTCTTT. This sequence joins TRBV27 and TRBJ1-1; D may be TRBD1 (5 bases). Deletions cut 6 bases from V and 8 bases from J, with 16 bases between. CDR3 length: 13 residues. Germline CDR1 reads MNHEY; CDR2 reads SMNVEV (reference sequence).

The rearrangement links TRBV5-1 to TRBJ2-1; 11 bases align to TRBD2. The V gene's germline CDR1 is SGHRS and CDR2 YFSETQ. The CDR3 is 16 residues long. V shed 4 bases, J shed 9 bases, and the junction held 12 bases outside the gene matches. In nucleotides, the CDR3 is TGCGCCAGCAGCGAATTCACTAGCGGGAGTATCACTGAGCAGTTCTTC. Translated, it gives CASSEFTSGSITEQFF.

This rearrangement joins TRBV27 to TRBJ2-3; 8 bases match TRBD1. Losses at the gene ends were 7 bases for V and 3 bases for J; bases not matched to a gene: 6. The CDR3 is 14 amino acids. CDR1 and CDR2 (germline): MNHEY, SMNVEV (reference sequence). In nucleotides, the CDR3 is TGTGCCAGCAAAATCGGACAGGGAACAGATACGCAGTATTTT. It translates to CASKIGQGTDTQYF.

The chain uses TRBV4-3 and TRBJ2-2; unclear D gene. The CDR3 runs 15 residues. V lost 1 base and J 5 bases, leaving 11 bases between the germline ends. Germline assignment: CDR1 LGHNA and CDR2 YSLEER. Written as DNA, the CDR3 is TGCGCCAGCAGCCAAGTGCTTAGTGATACCGGGGAGCTGTTTTTT. It specifies CASSQVLSDTGELFF.

The chain couples TRBV29-1 to TRBJ1-1, with D perhaps TRBD1 (5 bases). V lost 4 bases, J lost 1 base, and 13 bases lay in between. In germline, CDR1 is SQVTM, CDR2 ANQGSEA. CDR3 length equals 14 residues. CDR3 coding DNA: TGCAGCGTTGGGACACTCCATCCGAACACTGAAGCTTTCTTT. The encoded protein is CSVGTLHPNTEAFF.

With respect to this clone: The sample carries other DNA sequences with the same CDR3. The chain recombines TRBV7-9 with TRBJ1-4, with 7 bases fitting TRBD1. The V segment lost 5 bases and the J segment 4 bases; nucleotides outside the gene matches: 7. The length of the CDR3 is 15 residues. Germline V gene lookup returns CDR1 SEHNR and CDR2 FQNEAQ (reference sequence). CDR3 sequence reads: CASSPRQGHNEKLFF. The CDR3 region has the DNA TGTGCCAGCAGCCCGCGACAGGGACATAATGAAAAACTGTTTTTT. Filled out from reference TRBV7-9 and TRBJ1-4, the complete variable domain reads DTGVSQNPRHKITKRGQNVTFRCDPISEHNRLYWYRQTLGQGPEFLTYFQNEAQLEKSRLLSDRFSAERPKGSFSTLEIQRTEQGDSAMYLCASSPRQGHNEKLFFGSGTQLSVL.

The chain joins TRBV4-1 to TRBJ1-4, with 7 nucleotides matching TRBD1. Looked up from germline, CDR1 is MGHRA and CDR2 is YSYEKL. The junction had 5 bases not matched to a gene; V was cut back by 0 bases and J by 7 bases. The CDR3 runs to 15 residues. CDR3 sequence: CASSQDGTAGEKLFF. CDR3 nucleotides: TGCGCCAGCAGCCAAGACGGGACAGCCGGTGAAAAACTGTTTTTT.

The chain uses TRBV5-1 and TRBJ2-2; perhaps TRBD2 as D (5 bases). Germline CDR1 is SGHRS and CDR2 is YFSETQ. This CDR3 has 15 residues. Trimming left V 0 bases short and J 2 bases short, with 8 bases between. CDR3 sequence (DNA): TGCGCCAGCAGCTTGGACGGGGTCAACACCGGGGAGCTGTTTTTT. Translated: CASSLDGVNTGELFF.

This chain links TRBV18 with TRBJ2-4, with TRBD1 identical over 8 bases. CDR3 size: 19 residues. Germline trimming cut 3 bases from V and 4 bases from J; bases unmatched to any gene: 17. The germline gives CDR1 KGHSH, CDR2 LQKENI. The CDR3 sequence is CASSPKDRDEADKKNIQYF. The CDR3 DNA is TGTGCCAGCTCACCTAAGGACAGGGACGAAGCAGATAAGAAAAACATTCAGTACTTC.

The V gene is TRBV6-1, the J gene TRBJ1-4; TRBD1 is a possible D gene (6 bases). Germline V gene sequence: CDR1 MNHNS, CDR2 SASEGT. The CDR3 runs 14 residues. V was clipped by 4 bases and J by 5 bases, with 11 bases between them. The CDR3 nucleotides read TGTGCCAGCAGTGGACAGGCGAGCAATGAAAAACTGTTTTTT. Amino acid sequence: CASSGQASNEKLFF.

The chain links TRBV4-3 to TRBJ2-7, with TRBD2 as a possible D gene (5 bases). Germline V lookup: CDR1 LGHNA, CDR2 YSLEER. Deletions cut 3 bases from V and 1 base from J, with 13 bases between. This CDR3 is built from 15 residues. CDR3 bases: TGCGCCAGCAGCCAGGATAGACTAATTTCCTACGAGCAGTACTTC. Translation gives CASSQDRLISYEQYF.

V is TRBV15 and J is TRBJ2-5, with a tentative D call TRBD1 (6 bases). With 1 base removed from V and 0 bases from J, the gap between germline ends came to 9 bases. This CDR3 spans 15 amino acids. Germline assignment: CDR1 LNHNV and CDR2 YYDKDF (reference sequence). CDR3 in DNA: TGTGCCACCAGCAGAGCTAGGACAGACCAAGAGACCCAGTACTTC. It translates to CATSRARTDQETQYF. The full variable domain, in which reference TRBV15 and TRBJ2-5 provide the parts outside the CDR3, is DAMVIQNPRYQVTQFGKPVTLSCSQTLNHNVMYWYQQKSSQAPKLLFHYYDKDFNNEADTPDNFQSRRPNTSFCFLDIRSPGLGDTAMYLCATSRARTDQETQYFGPGTRLLVL.

V and J are TRBV5-1 and TRBJ2-1; TRBD2 agrees at 10 bases. The germline V gene encodes CDR1 SGHRS and CDR2 YFSETQ. This CDR3 comprises 15 residues. With V trimmed by 0 bases and J by 8 bases, 5 bases remained unmatched. The CDR3 here is CASSLGAGGPYEQFF. The DNA for the CDR3 is TGCGCCAGCAGCTTGGGAGCGGGAGGGCCCTATGAGCAGTTCTTC.

V is TRBV5-1 and J is TRBJ2-7; tentatively, D is TRBD1 or TRBD2 (5 bases each). The CDR3 runs 18 residues. Trimming pared 3 bases from V and 3 bases from J, leaving 25 bases between. Germline V lookup: CDR1 SGHRS, CDR2 YFSETQ. In DNA form, the CDR3 reads TGCGCCAGCAGCTACGTAACCGGGACCCGGGGAAAAGTCTACGAGCAGTACTTC. Protein: CASSYVTGTRGKVYEQYF. Full variable domain (rest looked up from reference TRBV5-1 and TRBJ2-7): KAGVTQTPRYLIKTRGQQVTLSCSPISGHRSVSWYQQTPGQGLQFLFEYFSETQRNKGNFPGRFSGRQFSNSRSEMNVSTLELGDSALYLCASSYVTGTRGKVYEQYFGPGTRLTVT.

V usage is TRBV29-1 and J usage is TRBJ2-3; a possible D gene is TRBD2 (5 bases). V lost 8 bases, J lost 5 bases, and 11 bases lay in between. The CDR3 has 11 amino acids. Germline CDR1 SQVTM, CDR2 ANQGSEA. This chain's CDR3 is CSSSREDTQYF. The CDR3 region has the DNA TGCAGCTCTAGCCGGGAAGATACGCAGTATTTT.

V gene TRBV4-3 combines with J gene TRBJ2-7, with D maybe TRBD1 (6 bases). The germline V gene has CDR1 LGHNA and CDR2 YSLEER. This CDR3 is 17 amino acids long. V was clipped by 1 base and J by 7 bases, with 23 bases between them. CDR3 in amino acids: CASSQARAGPQGREQYF. For the CDR3, the DNA is TGCGCCAGCAGCCAAGCCAGGGCAGGACCACAGGGCAGGGAGCAGTACTTC.

On this clone: One end of the junction is discordant with germline, which a read error may explain. J is TRBJ1-2 and V is TRBV7-8; 8 nucleotides match TRBD1. Germline assignment: CDR1 SGHVS and CDR2 FQNEAQ. The CDR3 runs 13 residues. The CDR3 DNA reads TGTGCCAGCAGCTTAGGATATAGGACAGGGAACGACTTC. Encoded protein: CASSLGYRTGNDF.

A note on this clone: Other DNA sequences in this specimen translate into the identical CDR3. DNA of the CDR3: TGTGCCAGCAGCGTAGGGGCAGGTGGTGGAAACACCATATATTTT. Amino acids: CASSVGAGGGNTIYF. The chain couples TRBV9 to TRBJ1-3; D remains unclear. Germline values: CDR1 SGDLS, CDR2 YYNGEE. This CDR3 is built from 15 residues. Trimming shortened V by 0 bases and J by 3 bases, and 10 bases separated the two germline ends.

The chain uses TRBV7-9 and TRBJ2-6; no reliable D call. V was clipped by 2 bases and J by 4 bases, with 9 bases between them. Germline V gene data show CDR1 as SEHNR and CDR2 as FQNEAQ (reference sequence). The CDR3 has 15 residues. The CDR3: CASSLWREGANVLTF. CDR3 nucleotide sequence: TGTGCCAGCAGCTTATGGCGAGAAGGGGCCAACGTCCTGACTTTC.

The rearrangement uses TRBV30 and TRBJ2-7; no definite D call. Germline V gene lookup returns CDR1 GTSNPN and CDR2 SVGIG (reference sequence). This CDR3 comprises 12 residues. V was cut by 7 bases and J by 4 bases, with 14 bases left in between. The CDR3 reads CASPGMSYEQYF. DNA for the CDR3: TGTGCCTCCCCAGGAATGTCGTACGAGCAGTACTTC.